These 23 T cell receptor beta chains share one sample of origin, sequenced in a study of CD4+ T cells in melanoma. Some clones are missing from TCRdb's copy, which holds only in-frame ones; the method was immunoSEQ multiplex PCR. The data hold more than 8,500 clones, with almost 70% observed a single time. The sequencing input was peripheral blood. The receptors stem from a human donor with melanoma.

The V call is TRBV9, the J call TRBJ2-5; the match to TRBD1 covers 11 bases. J lost 5 bases, V lost 3 bases, and 6 bases had no gene match. Looked up from germline, CDR1 is SGDLS and CDR2 is YYNGEE. The CDR3 is 15 residues long. CDR3 nucleotide sequence: TGTGCCAGCAGCGGAGGACAGGGGGCGGGGGAGACCCAGTACTTC. Its translation is CASSGGQGAGETQYF.

The chain is built from TRBV2 and TRBJ2-5, with D maybe TRBD2 (6 bases). CDR1 is SNHLY, CDR2 FYNNEI, per germline. V lost 3 bases and J 5 bases, leaving 16 bases between the germline ends. This CDR3 region has 15 residues. The chain's CDR3 is CASSDSGLHGETQYF. The CDR3 nucleotides read TGTGCCAGCAGTGACAGCGGACTACATGGGGAGACCCAGTACTTC.

The chain has TRBV28 and TRBJ1-5; D may be TRBD1 (5 bases). Per germline, CDR1 MDHEN and CDR2 SYDVKM. With 10 bases removed from V and 0 bases from J, the gap between germline ends came to 13 bases. This CDR3 has 14 residues. CDR3 region: CATRETASNQPQHF. For the CDR3, the DNA is TGTGCCACCAGGGAGACAGCTAGCAATCAGCCCCAGCATTTT.

The chain carries TRBV5-4 and TRBJ1-4; D unresolved. CDR3 length: 17 amino acids. V dropped 2 bases and J dropped 3 bases, with 17 bases sitting between them. CDR1 and CDR2 from the germline V gene are SGHNT and YYREEE (reference sequence). The CDR3 region is CASSFNPSLTPNEKLFF. In nucleotides, the CDR3 is TGTGCCAGCAGCTTTAATCCCAGCCTAACCCCTAATGAAAAACTGTTTTTT.

J is TRBJ1-1 and V is TRBV29-1, with unresolved D. V lost 7 bases and J lost 11, with 20 bases in between. CDR3 length: 12 residues. The V gene's germline CDR1 is SQVTM and CDR2 ANQGSEA. Written as DNA, the CDR3 is TGCAGCGCCGGCCCGGAGGACCTTGGGGCTTTCTTT. This encodes CSAGPEDLGAFF.

The chain recombines TRBV7-3 with TRBJ2-2; possibly TRBD1 for D (5 bases). There are 14 residues in the CDR3. With 3 bases removed from V and 1 base from J, the gap between germline ends came to 6 bases. Germline assignment: CDR1 SGHTA and CDR2 FQGTGA. CDR3 in amino acids: CASSFDRNTGELFF. CDR3 coding DNA: TGTGCCAGCAGCTTCGACAGGAACACCGGGGAGCTGTTTTTT.

This clone was counted a single time. Here the CDR3 DNA reads TGTGCCAGCAGCCAACAGGGGGCGCTTGGCACAGATACGCAGTATTTT. This codes for CASSQQGALGTDTQYF. The rearrangement joins TRBV7-2 to TRBJ2-3, with 9 bases aligning to TRBD1. Germline CDR1 SGHTA, CDR2 FQGNSA. This CDR3 has 16 amino acids. The ends lost 5 bases at V and 1 base at J; junction bases unmatched: 7.

The chain links TRBV10-2 to TRBJ2-7, with D possibly being TRBD1 or TRBD2 (5 bases each). CDR1 WSHSY and CDR2 SAAADI come from the germline V gene. Trimming took off 5 bases at V and 0 bases at J, with 14 bases between the two ends. This CDR3 spans 15 amino acids. Written as DNA, the CDR3 is TGCGCCAGCAGTCAGGGCCTAGCCTTCTCCTACGAGCAGTACTTC. Its translation: CASSQGLAFSYEQYF.

J is TRBJ1-3 and V is TRBV9; 7 bases fit TRBD1. Trimming cost V 2 bases and J 0 bases; bases outside gene matches: 5. CDR3 length: 16 residues. Germline CDR1 reads SGDLS; CDR2 reads YYNGEE. This CDR3 reads CASSVTGMNSGNTIYF. Here the CDR3 DNA reads TGTGCCAGCAGCGTGACAGGGATGAACTCTGGAAACACCATATATTTT.

V is TRBV7-2 and J is TRBJ2-5; TRBD1 matches 7 bases. Germline lookup yields CDR1 SGHTA and CDR2 FQGNSA. V lost 5 bases to trimming and J lost 1 base; unmatched junction nucleotides: 4. The CDR3 length is 14 residues. DNA for the CDR3: TGTGCCAGCAGCCGATCAGGGGGCCAAGAGACCCAGTACTTC. It codes for CASSRSGGQETQYF.

The rearrangement joins TRBV7-9 to TRBJ2-7; no reliable D call. The germline V and J ends were trimmed by 5 bases and 7 bases, with 15 bases remaining between them. Germline CDR1 SEHNR, CDR2 FQNEAQ (reference sequence). This CDR3 spans 13 amino acids. The CDR3 DNA follows: TGTGCCAGCAGCCAACTGAACTTGGGGGAGCAGTACTTC. Its protein is CASSQLNLGEQYF.

CDR3 protein: CASSAGTGRYEQYF. The DNA of the CDR3 is TGTGCCAGCTCTGCCGGGACAGGGAGGTACGAGCAGTACTTC. The J gene is TRBJ2-7, the V gene TRBV9, with 9 bases identical to TRBD1. In germline, CDR1 is SGDLS, CDR2 YYNGEE. This CDR3 is 14 amino acids long. V lost 7 bases and J lost 4; bases outside the gene matches: 9.

This clone was counted only a few times. CDR3 loop: CASSTPLQGFTQYF. In nucleotides, the CDR3 is TGTGCCAGCAGCACTCCACTCCAGGGGTTTACGCAGTATTTT. V is TRBV7-2 and J is TRBJ2-3; D is possibly TRBD1 (6 bases). This CDR3 contains 14 residues. The germline V and J ends were trimmed by 5 bases and 8 bases, with 17 bases remaining between them. Per germline, CDR1 SGHTA and CDR2 FQGNSA.

J is TRBJ2-5 and V is TRBV7-2; D not certain. Trimming removed 7 bases at V and 1 base at J, with 13 bases between. The CDR3 runs to 14 residues. The germline gives CDR1 SGHTA, CDR2 FQGNSA. The CDR3 nucleotides read TGTGCCAGCACCGCCGGCAGTGCCCAAGAGACCCAGTACTTC. Encoded protein: CASTAGSAQETQYF.

This clone is classed as medium-sized. V usage is TRBV20-1 and J usage is TRBJ1-2, with D unclear. Per the germline V gene, CDR1 is DFQATT and CDR2 is SNEGSKA (reference sequence). The CDR3 has 11 amino acids. V was cut by 1 base and J by 6 bases, with 6 bases left in between. The CDR3 DNA reads TGCAGTGCTAGAGGAGAGGATGGCTACACCTTC. It encodes CSARGEDGYTF.

The J gene is TRBJ2-5, the V gene TRBV5-1, with a tentative D call TRBD1 (6 bases). The end of the DNA fits TRBJ2-7 better, so the J call may be wrong. Germline-derived CDR1 and CDR2 are SGHRS and YFSETQ. The CDR3 consists of 14 residues. CDR3 coding DNA: TGCGCCAGCAGCTTGGCCCTGACAGGCTACGAGCAGTACTTC. Amino acids: CASSLALTGYEQYF.

This clone has just one count. In DNA, the CDR3 is TGTGCCAGCAGCTTGCAGGGGAGGAACACTGAAGCTTTCTTT. It codes for CASSLQGRNTEAFF. This chain links TRBV7-2 with TRBJ1-1; D is perhaps TRBD1 (6 bases). The V gene lost 3 bases and the J gene lost 1 base, with 9 bases spanning the gap. The V gene's germline CDR1 is SGHTA and CDR2 FQGNSA. This CDR3 spans 14 amino acids. The whole variable domain, filled in from reference TRBV7-2 and TRBJ1-1, reads GAGVSQSPSNKVTEKGKDVELRCDPISGHTALYWYRQSLGQGLEFLIYFQGNSAPDKSGLPSDRFSAERTGGSVSTLTIQRTQQEDSAVYLCASSLQGRNTEAFFGQGTRLTVV.

The chain joins TRBV5-4 to TRBJ2-5; 9 bases match TRBD1. Trimming cost V 5 bases and J 3 bases; bases outside gene matches: 8. Germline CDR1 and CDR2: SGHNT and YYREEE (reference sequence). The CDR3 extends over 15 amino acids. The CDR3 bases are TGTGCCAGCAGGTCGGACAGGGGCTCAAAAGAGACCCAGTACTTC. This encodes CASRSDRGSKETQYF. The full variable domain, its missing parts supplied by reference TRBV5-4 and TRBJ2-5, is ETGVTQSPTHLIKTRGQQVTLRCSSQSGHNTVSWYQQALGQGPQFIFQYYREEENGRGNFPPRFSGLQFPNYSSELNVNALELDDSALYLCASRSDRGSKETQYFGPGTRLLVL.

The rearrangement joins TRBV29-1 to TRBJ1-1; TRBD1 might be the D (6 bases). CDR3 length: 14 residues. V gave up 4 bases and J gave up 4 bases, with 16 bases separating them. Germline V gene sequence: CDR1 SQVTM, CDR2 ANQGSEA. The DNA for the CDR3 is TGCAGCGTTGTGGGGCAGGGGTGGGGCACTGAAGCTTTCTTT. Residues: CSVVGQGWGTEAFF.

The CDR3 sequence is CASSLTPGEQFF. The CDR3 nucleotides read TGTGCCAGCAGCTTAACTCCAGGGGAGCAGTTCTTC. The V gene is TRBV7-3, the J gene TRBJ2-1; tentative D call: TRBD1 (5 bases). In germline, CDR1 is SGHTA, CDR2 FQGTGA. Trimming took off 0 bases at V and 10 bases at J, with 7 bases between the two ends. The CDR3 consists of 12 residues.

By its share, this clone is medium-sized (0.01 to 0.1%). This chain connects TRBV6-4 to TRBJ2-1; 12 bases are shared with TRBD2. The J segment lost 4 bases and the V segment lost 4 bases, leaving 8 bases of the junction unmatched. CDR3 length: 17 amino acids. Germline CDR1 is MRHNA and CDR2 is SNTAGT. In DNA, the CDR3 is TGTGCCAGCAGTGGACGTAGCCTAGCGGGGGGGTACAATGAGCAGTTCTTC. It is translated as CASSGRSLAGGYNEQFF.

Relative to its sample, this clone is medium-sized. The chain carries TRBV6-5 and TRBJ1-1; D is perhaps TRBD1 (5 bases). Looked up from germline, CDR1 is MNHEY and CDR2 is SVGAGI. V was shortened by 0 bases and J by 1 base, with 12 bases between the two germline ends. This CDR3 spans 16 amino acids. The CDR3 region is CASSYSKGQGNTEAFF. CDR3 coding DNA: TGTGCCAGCAGTTACTCGAAGGGGCAGGGGAACACTGAAGCTTTCTTT.

This sequence joins TRBV7-2 and TRBJ2-1, with TRBD2 as a possible D gene (6 bases). Looked up from germline, CDR1 is SGHTA and CDR2 is FQGNSA. V lost 9 bases to trimming and J lost 0 bases, with 12 bases between them. This CDR3 spans 14 amino acids. The CDR3 DNA is TGTGCCAGTTTTAGCGGATTCTCCTACAATGAGCAGTTCTTC. This gives the protein CASFSGFSYNEQFF.